This TCR beta chain was recovered during a study of blood T cell repertoires in COVID-19. Across the whole study: The study drew acute and convalescent COVID-19 samples from the United States, Italy and Spain. The analysed material was cDNA or gDNA that came from T cells, B-cell-depleted T cells, or PBMCs.

The authors' processing: Scientists estimated how many nucleated cells there were by amplifying reference gene primers. This table comes from immunoSEQ multiplex PCR, and its TCRdb copy is limited to in-frame clones, with some not included. The DNA was the basis for D and trimming; V, J and clone size are from that table. The sample has 250,000 or so clones; about 80% are singletons. Trimming took 4 bases from V and 7 from J, leaving 7 bases between them. The CDR3 has 11 residues. Sequenced sample: peripheral blood. The receptor was isolated from a man older than 75 with acute or convalescent COVID-19. The J gene is TRBJ1-2, the V gene TRBV12-3 or TRBV12-4; no firm D call. CDR3 in DNA: TGTGCCAGCAGTTCCGGGTTTGGCTACACCTTC. Protein product: CASSSGFGYTF.